This T cell receptor beta chain was captured by sequencing in a study of glioma-infiltrating T cells. TCR alpha and beta CDR3 regions were amplified from RNA using iRepertoire nested multiplex PCR. TCRdb re-derived calls from the multiplex PCR reads in MiXCR, one entry per CDR3 protein. The sample lists about 180,000 distinct CDR3 sequences; more than 35% were seen once. The sample holds a few counts of this clonotype. The germline V gene encodes CDR1 MDHEN and CDR2 SYDVKM. The CDR3 covers 14 residues. V lost 2 bases and J lost 2, with 10 bases in between. The chain recombines TRBV28 with TRBJ2-7; D ambiguous. The sample taken for sequencing was glioma tissue, nonneoplastic brain tissue, or PBMCs (not recorded which). The receptor was derived from a human donor with low-grade glioma or glioblastoma, undergoing nonglioma brain surgery, or in good health (not recorded which). The CDR3 reads CASSLPPDTYEQYF. In DNA form, the CDR3 reads TGTGCCAGCAGTTTACCCCCGGATACCTACGAGCAGTACTTC.